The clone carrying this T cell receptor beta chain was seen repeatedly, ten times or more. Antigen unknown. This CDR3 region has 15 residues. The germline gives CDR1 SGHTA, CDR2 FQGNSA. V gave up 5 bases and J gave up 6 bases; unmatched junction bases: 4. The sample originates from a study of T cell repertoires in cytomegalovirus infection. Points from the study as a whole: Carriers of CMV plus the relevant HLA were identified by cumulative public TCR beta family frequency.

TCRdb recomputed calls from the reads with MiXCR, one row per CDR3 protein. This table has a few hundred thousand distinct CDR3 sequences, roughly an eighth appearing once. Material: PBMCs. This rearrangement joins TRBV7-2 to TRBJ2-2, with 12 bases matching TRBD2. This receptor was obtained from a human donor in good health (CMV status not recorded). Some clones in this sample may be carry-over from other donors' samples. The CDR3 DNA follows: TGTGCCAGCAGCAACCTAGCGGGGGGGTCCGGGGAGCTGTTTTTT. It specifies CASSNLAGGSGELFF.